This T cell receptor beta chain was found in a study of T cells in Graves' hyperthyroidism and ophthalmopathy. General study results and limits: A model using 13 V-J features told ophthalmopathy apart from stable hyperthyroidism.

This clonotype was seen at least ten times. Its cognate antigen is unknown. Uncontrolled infection, other autoimmune disease, pregnancy or lactation barred patients from enrollment. Amplified regions were TCR beta CDR3 sequences from RNA transcripts. HTBI primers drove first-round RT-PCR of the TCR CDR3. TCRdb re-called the multiplex PCR reads with MiXCR, one entry per CDR3 protein. This table has some 350,000 distinct CDR3 sequences, roughly an eighth appearing once. Deletions cut 0 bases from V and 3 bases from J, with 14 bases between. In germline, CDR1 is DFQATT, CDR2 SNEGSKA (reference sequence). The CDR3 consists of 16 residues.

V usage is TRBV20-1 and J usage is TRBJ2-2; a possible D gene is TRBD2 (7 bases). The sequence was obtained from a woman between 40 and 55 years old with Graves' ophthalmopathy. The sequenced sample was blood. This CDR3 reads CSARDGSGGDTGELFF. The CDR3 DNA is TGCAGTGCTAGAGATGGGTCGGGGGGCGACACCGGGGAGCTGTTTTTT.